This TCR beta chain was recorded in a study of cytomegalovirus exposure and HLA in healthy donors (dated 2017 in TCRdb). At the level of the whole study: An earlier analysis of 587 of the donors reported 250 to 300 Gb of sequence data and 117 million unique TCR beta sequences obtained from some 170 million T cells. Approximately 300 gigabases of sequencing data and approximately 91 million unique TCR sequences made up an early release that covered about 640 HLA-typed donors. Of the roughly 420 genotyped donors, roughly 80% were placed in the genetic ancestry cluster associated with self-reported Caucasian donors. The study was designed to test whether signatures of past pathogen exposure could be identified by cataloging public T cell receptors. The study profiled the T cell repertoires of hundreds of subjects by immunosequencing and related them to cytomegalovirus serostatus. In addition to the first cohort of 650 to 750 subjects, a separate validation cohort of approximately 130 different subjects was used. The study combined high-throughput TCR immunosequencing, statistical association of individual TCRs with disease status, and machine learning to predict cytomegalovirus infection status. A later analysis re-analyzed previously published TCR beta repertoires from 666 donors and added high-resolution HLA genotyping to study TCR occurrence patterns. Rather than drawing on any new phenotypic data, the later analysis identified candidate immune exposures from TCR beta sequences and the way those sequences occurred across donors. In an earlier analysis of 550 to 700 of the donors, high-throughput TCR beta sequencing was used to judge whether each TCR beta V gene segment behaved as functional or pseudogenic. Donor age, sex, ethnicity and CMV serostatus were compiled alongside the repertoire data. In a later genetic analysis, genome-wide SNP genotypes for about 65% of the roughly 670 donors were used, and that subset was treated as a discovery cohort. All discovery cohort repertoires had been generated using a single sequencing platform. Class I and class II HLA loci were covered by the typing at four-digit resolution. Typing coverage differed by locus: A, B, C, DRB1 and DQB1 were typed in about 620-630 donors, DQA1 in 522, DPA1 in 606, and DPB1 in 450 to 490. Roughly 5 DR-DQ haplotypes were handled as single units for association and clustering, since linkage in the cohort was strong. Across approximately 420 genotyped donors of the cohort, an average of roughly 250,000 unique TCR beta nucleotide sequences per donor were sequenced, and 15% to 20% of those sequences were non-productive. Paper-wide results and their limitations: In a later analysis, HLA-associated TCR beta chains were found to be more clonally expanded and to have lower generation probabilities than equally common non-associated chains. Because counts were too low, roughly 17 rarely observed V segments, including chromosome 9 orphons, were left out of the earlier analysis of 500 to 650 of the donors. Correlated functional status among segregating V segments might be attributable to linkage disequilibrium, but an unknown experimental factor could not be ruled out. In a later analysis, about 16,000 TCR beta sequences were associated with specific HLA alleles at a false discovery rate of 0.05. In a later analysis, several top co-occurrence clusters were reported to appear linked to parvovirus B19, influenza, CMV and Epstein-Barr virus. A later analysis found that most CMV-associated TCR beta chains appeared HLA-restricted, with HLA associations seemingly driven largely by CMV exposure. The presence/absence analyses assumed that sequencing depth was roughly uniform across donors, and that assumption may not be true. Assigning TCR associations to individual alleles was difficult when HLA alleles, especially DR and DQ, strongly co-occurred. The classifier was reported to diagnose cytomegalovirus status with high specificity and sensitivity in both the original and validation cohorts. While some public TCRs were present in many individuals, most TCR sequences turned up only very rarely across donors. A total of 150 to 200 TCR beta chains were listed by the study as associated with cytomegalovirus. According to a later genetic analysis, donors in an Asian-associated ancestry cluster had fewer N-insertions in productive TCRs than the roughly 670-donor mean. HLA typing was unavailable for some donors at each locus, so association tests used only the typed subset. A cluster of highly shared sequence variants was judged likely to represent a technical artifact of the sequencing pipeline. In vitro tests confirmed that a few of the cytomegalovirus-associated TCR beta chains recognize cytomegalovirus antigens. A further reported finding was that TCR beta sequences accurately predicted the HLA-A and HLA-B alleles for most subjects in the first cohort. It was suggested by the authors that the approach could potentially be generalized to other disease states and immunological phenotypes. Immune exposure information for the cohort was limited to CMV serostatus. In a later genetic analysis, a missense DCLRE1C variant was associated with V-gene and J-gene trimming of TCR beta chains, and the association was replicated in an independent cohort. This cohort had only TCR beta chains sequenced, and the lack of alpha or paired-chain data limited which features could be detected. According to a later analysis, TCR association rates differed among HLA loci, with DRB1 alleles showing the most associated TCRs and HLA-C alleles showing the fewest. In an earlier analysis of around 600 of the donors, most TCR beta V segments were observed in productive rearrangements about 90% or about 30% of the time, broadly matching IMGT annotations.

The cohort comprised around 700 healthy bone marrow donors. All cohort members were sampled while nominally healthy, although unrecorded immune exposures were likely present. The donor tested CMV seropositive, placing the donor among the roughly 300 seropositive members of the cohort. A peripheral blood sample was collected from each donor, and TCR beta sequencing was performed on peripheral blood mononuclear cells. The Qiagen DNeasy Blood Extraction Kit was used to extract genomic DNA from the blood cell samples. The library was made by the immunoSEQ multiplex PCR assay. For the multiplex PCR, a mixture combining 60 forward primers for TCR Vbeta segments and 13 reverse primers for TCR Jbeta segments was used. The CDR3 region of rearranged TCR beta genes was amplified from genomic DNA by a multiplex PCR assay. The Illumina HiSeq System was used to sequence the amplified TCR beta libraries as 87-base-pair reads. As for how the authors treated the data: A later analysis counted about 80 million unique TCR beta chains across the 640 or so repertoires, and roughly 11 million of these chains were shared by at least two donors. Raw reads were error-corrected and collapsed into unique sequences with a nearest-neighbor algorithm that merged closely related sequences to remove PCR and sequencing errors. To assign V, D and J gene segments, CDR3 sequences were aligned to IMGT reference sequences. For a sequence to be retained, a match of at least six nucleotides to both a V gene segment and a J gene segment was required. A rearrangement counted as productive if the CDR3 had no stop codons and remained in frame with V and J, and every other rearrangement counted as non-productive. Following IMGT convention, CDR3 was defined as the stretch from the second conserved V-encoded cysteine to the conserved J-encoded phenylalanine. The earlier analysis of about 610 of the donors excluded any sequence lacking an unambiguous match to a single V gene segment. In an earlier analysis of some 590 of the donors, V segments were called functional above 56.7% productive rearrangements and were called segregating when the between-donor standard deviation exceeded 5%. A statistical classification framework was built to diagnose cytomegalovirus status from the catalog of TCR beta chain sequences. In a later analysis, TCR nucleotide sequences were compared against IMGT/GENE-DB human TR gene sequences so that V and J genes could be assigned. Using the TCRdist pipeline, a later analysis assigned CDR3 sequences along with most-parsimonious VDJ recombination scenarios. In a later analysis, each TCR beta chain was defined by its CDR3 amino acid sequence together with its V-gene family, and reads without a unique V-gene family were excluded. In a later analysis, some 600 highly shared, low-generation-probability nucleotide sequences were removed to address suspected cross-contamination and a sequencing artifact. For each public chain, a later analysis derived a clonal expansion index from normalized ranks of inferred template counts within each repertoire. In a later analysis, generation probabilities were computed with a VDJ recombination model fitted to out-of-frame rearrangements, and the resulting probabilities were checked against IGoR. Hypergeometric tests were used in a later analysis to score TCR-TCR, TCR-HLA and TCR-CMV co-occurrence, with a repertoire-size bias correction applied to the TCR pairs. False discovery rates were estimated in a later analysis by permuting HLA or CMV assignments 20 times. In a later analysis, co-occurring TCRs were grouped using DBSCAN, and TCRdist sequence similarity was added for clustering within HLA-allele-positive subsets. Repertoires with fewer than 30,000 or more than 120,000 public chains, plus five repertoires with anomalous nucleotide sharing, were excluded from co-occurrence clustering. The source is immuneACCESS, and TCRdb retained only in-frame sequences with V and J called. Part of the clones is not carried over; for the studies checked, unresolved V genes explain less than half of this, and the remainder is unexplained. Clone size and the V and J calls come from that table; the DNA yielded D and trimming. The sample includes about 170,000 clones, with more than 80% observed a single time. Roughly 5% of the sample lies in the top ten.

This clone occurred a few times. Its cognate antigen has yet to be identified. Base qualities are not recorded, but no much larger clone differs from it by a single base. The sequence derives from a woman aged 18-30 years in good health and CMV-seropositive. The sequenced sample was PBMCs.

CDR3 sequence: CASSPLLRTSLDEQYF. The nucleotide sequence is TGTGCCAGCAGCCCCCTCCTTAGGACTAGCCTGGACGAGCAGTACTTC. The chain is made from TRBV7-9 and TRBJ2-7; TRBD2 matches 8 bases in the middle. V lost 5 bases and J lost 5 bases, and the count of bases not matched to a germline gene is 14. Reading from cysteine to phenylalanine, the CDR3 counts 16 amino acids. Of the read, only the CDR3 DNA is kept; its 48 bases are in frame from base 1. The germline V gene (reference sequence) supplies CDR1 SEHNR and CDR2 FQNEAQ. Reference TRBV7-9 and TRBJ2-7 proteins supply the regions before and after the CDR3; the full variable domain is: DTGVSQNPRHKITKRGQNVTFRCDPISEHNRLYWYRQTLGQGPEFLTYFQNEAQLEKSRLLSDRFSAERPKGSFSTLEIQRTEQGDSAMYLCASSPLLRTSLDEQYFGPGTRLTVT.